This is a list of T cell receptor beta chains from one sample in a study of shared clonotypes between healthy human individuals. TCRdb's table, derived via immunoSEQ multiplex PCR, lists solely in-frame clones and lacks some. Altogether some 2,400,000 clones are present, approximately 94% being singletons, with the ten largest covering around 0.13%. Specimen: naive CD4+ T cells sorted from blood. These TCRs come from a young man in good health. CDR3s include the opening cysteine and the closing phenylalanine or tryptophan. D genes are given only for firm matches.

J: TRBJ1-3
D: .
V: TRBV7-9
CDR3: CASSANFDGNTIYF
DNA: TGTGCCAGCAGTGCCAATTTTGACGGAAACACCATATATTTT

J: TRBJ2-7
D: TRBD1
V: TRBV4-1
CDR3: CASSPEDGTGTEQYF
DNA: TGCGCCAGCAGCCCGGAAGACGGGACAGGGACCGAGCAGTACTTC

J: TRBJ1-1
D: .
V: TRBV7-2
CDR3: CASSLVSRGKYTEAFF
DNA: TGTGCCAGCAGCTTAGTGAGTCGGGGAAAGTACACTGAAGCTTTCTTT

J: TRBJ2-2
D: TRBD2
V: TRBV28
CDR3: CASSQQLAGAPGELFF
DNA: TGTGCCAGCTCTCAGCAACTAGCGGGAGCTCCCGGGGAGCTGTTTTTT

J: TRBJ2-2
D: .
V: TRBV10-1
CDR3: CATRDSPTGELFF
DNA: TGCGCCACCCGGGACTCTCCCACCGGGGAGCTGTTTTTT

J: TRBJ2-7
D: TRBD1
V: TRBV7-8
CDR3: CASEFGTGSYEQYF
DNA: TGTGCCAGCGAATTCGGGACAGGTTCCTACGAGCAGTACTTC

J: TRBJ1-4
D: TRBD1
V: TRBV27
CDR3: CASRGTGVSTNEKLFF
DNA: TGTGCCAGCAGGGGGACAGGGGTATCGACTAATGAAAAACTGTTTTTT

J: TRBJ1-4
D: .
V: TRBV15
CDR3: CATSRQQGRSSQEANEKLFF
DNA: TGTGCCACCAGCAGACAACAGGGAAGGAGTTCCCAGGAGGCTAATGAAAAACTGTTTTTT

J: TRBJ2-7
D: TRBD2
V: TRBV2
CDR3: CASRETGTKMHEQYF
DNA: TGTGCCAGCAGGGAAACCGGGACTAAAATGCACGAGCAGTACTTC

J: TRBJ1-6
D: .
V: TRBV9
CDR3: CASSASYWTGNSPLHF
DNA: TGTGCCAGCAGCGCAAGCTATTGGACGGGAAATTCACCCCTCCACTTT

J: TRBJ2-2
D: .
V: TRBV7-9
CDR3: CASSEFGGPTGELFF
DNA: TGTGCCAGCAGCGAGTTTGGGGGCCCCACCGGGGAGCTGTTTTTT